This T cell receptor (beta chain) was sequenced for a study of blood T cell repertoires in COVID-19. Overall study context: The United States, Italy and Spain provided the acute and convalescent COVID-19 samples. PBMCs, B-cell-depleted T cells, or T cells were the source of the cDNA or gDNA that made up the material.

Germline V lookup: CDR1 MGHRA, CDR2 YSYEKL. Trimming shortened V by 0 bases and J by 7 bases, and 15 bases separated the two germline ends. The CDR3 spans 16 residues. Source study methods: Estimation of nucleated cell counts was performed using reference gene primer amplification. Repertoires were generated with immunoSEQ multiplex PCR, while TCRdb's copy carries only in-frame clones and drops some. V and J calls and clone size are given by that table; D and trimming were obtained from the DNA. Of some 50,000 clones listed, just over 90% were seen once; the top ten hold around 1%. Seattle's cohort entered during active infection and was followed longitudinally.

The rearrangement links TRBV4-1 to TRBJ2-2, with TRBD1 as a possible D gene (7 bases). Sequenced: peripheral blood. This TCR was recovered from a man between 60 and 70 years old with COVID-19, enrolled during active disease. DNA of the CDR3: TGCGCCAGCAGCCAAGATCCAGGGGGGACCGTCGGGGAGCTGTTTTTT. As protein: CASSQDPGGTVGELFF.